This TCR beta chain comes out of a study of yellow fever vaccine responses in identical twins. The V gene lost 3 bases and the J gene lost 2 bases, with 12 bases spanning the gap. Germline-derived CDR1 and CDR2 are SGHAT and FQDESV (reference sequence). The CDR3 runs 15 residues. With respect to this clonotype: The antigen is unknown.

TCRdb analysed the RT-PCR reads with MiXCR anew, one entry per CDR3 protein. There are about 14,000 distinct CDR3 sequences in the sample; around 85% occur only once, and 0.65% to 0.85% lies in the top ten. Findings of the study overall: On the reported evidence, twins' vaccine T cell responses seemed partly convergent and partly personalized.

The V gene is TRBV11-1, the J gene TRBJ2-3; D assignment may be TRBD1 or TRBD2 (6 bases each). This sequence was found in a woman between 18 and 30 years old who received the yellow fever vaccine. Sequences were derived from T cells from blood (PBMCs), unsorted or a sorted subset (not recorded which), sampled before or after yellow fever vaccination (not recorded which). In DNA, the CDR3 is TGTGCCAGCAGCTTCGGAGGGGGATTCACAGATACGCAGTATTTT. Translated, it gives CASSFGGGFTDTQYF.